A single sample gave rise to the 10 T cell receptor beta chains below, sequenced in a study of cytomegalovirus exposure and HLA in healthy donors (dated by TCRdb to between 2016 and 2019). The library was generated by the immunoSEQ multiplex PCR assay. For the multiplex PCR, a mixture combining 60 forward primers for TCR Vbeta segments and 13 reverse primers for TCR Jbeta segments was used. The table was pulled from immuneACCESS by TCRdb, which kept in-frame rearrangements only. Such tables lose some clones; where checked, under half of the loss comes from unresolved V genes, and the rest has no known cause. In this sample the table shows approximately 100,000 clones, about 70% of which occur a single time. In total, the top ten clones hold 2% to 2.5% of the sample. The sequenced material came from PBMCs. Every receptor here comes from a human donor in good health.

V and J are TRBV5-1 and TRBJ2-1; possibly TRBD2 for D (6 bases). The CDR3 runs to 16 residues. V was cut by 0 bases and J by 0 bases, with 10 bases left in between. Germline V gene data show CDR1 as SGHRS and CDR2 as YFSETQ. Here the CDR3 DNA reads TGCGCCAGCAGCTTGGGTGGGGGGAGCTCCTACAATGAGCAGTTCTTC. Protein sequence: CASSLGGGSSYNEQFF.

The chain joins TRBV6-5 to TRBJ1-1, with 8 bases fitting TRBD1. CDR3 size: 15 residues. Losses at the gene ends were 2 bases for V and 3 bases for J; bases not matched to a gene: 5. Germline loops: CDR1 MNHEY, CDR2 SVGAGI. The CDR3 here is CASSYQGARDTEAFF. The CDR3 DNA reads as TGTGCCAGCAGTTACCAGGGGGCAAGGGACACTGAAGCTTTCTTT.

The V call is TRBV2, the J call TRBJ1-2, with 8 nucleotides matching TRBD1. The germline V gene encodes CDR1 SNHLY and CDR2 FYNNEI. J was trimmed by 3 bases and V by 7 bases; bases with no gene match: 7. The CDR3 covers 14 residues. This CDR3 reads CASTGAGGDYGYTF. For the CDR3, the DNA is TGTGCCAGCACAGGGGCAGGGGGCGACTATGGCTACACCTTC.

Regarding this clone: The same CDR3 also results from other DNA sequences found in this sample. CDR3 sequence: CASSLSQQGGDGYTF. The CDR3 bases are TGTGCCAGCAGTTTATCCCAACAGGGGGGCGATGGCTACACCTTC. This sequence joins TRBV27 and TRBJ1-2; 8 bases are shared with TRBD1. Trimming removed 0 bases from V and 6 bases from J; junction bases left unmatched: 6. In germline, CDR1 is MNHEY, CDR2 SMNVEV (reference sequence). The CDR3 length is 15 residues.

V gene TRBV29-1 combines with J gene TRBJ1-1; TRBD1 agrees at 8 bases. Germline V gene data show CDR1 as SQVTM and CDR2 as ANQGSEA. J was trimmed by 8 bases and V by 1 base; bases with no gene match: 9. The CDR3 covers 14 residues. The CDR3 here is CSVEARQGIMEAFF. The CDR3 region has the DNA TGCAGCGTTGAAGCCCGACAGGGGATAATGGAAGCTTTCTTT.

V gene TRBV27 combines with J gene TRBJ1-1; the match to TRBD1 covers 7 bases. The CDR3 consists of 17 residues. The V gene end was trimmed by 5 bases and the J gene end by 0 bases; junction bases not matched to a gene: 12. CDR1 and CDR2 from the germline V gene are MNHEY and SMNVEV (reference sequence). The CDR3 nucleotides read TGTGCCAGCAGTCCAAGACAGGGAGGAGTAGTGAACACTGAAGCTTTCTTT. This codes for CASSPRQGGVVNTEAFF.

For the CDR3, the DNA is TGCGCCAGCAGCCAAGATAGGGGCGGATCCGGCGGCACTAATGAAAAACTGTTTTTT. Its translation: CASSQDRGGSGGTNEKLFF. This chain uses TRBV4-3 with TRBJ1-4; a weak D match, TRBD1 (5 bases). V shed 0 bases and J shed 2 bases, with 19 bases lying between them. Looked up from germline, CDR1 is LGHNA and CDR2 is YSLEER. The CDR3 has 19 amino acids.

This clone has just a few counts. The chain couples TRBV11-1 to TRBJ2-2; 9 bases are shared with TRBD2. The CDR3 contains 17 residues. V shed 5 bases, J shed 5 bases, and the junction held 12 bases outside the gene matches. Germline V gene lookup returns CDR1 SGHAT and CDR2 FQDESV (reference sequence). CDR3 in amino acids: CASSAPSLAGRTGELFF. Written as DNA, the CDR3 is TGTGCCAGCAGCGCTCCTAGTCTAGCGGGAAGGACCGGGGAGCTGTTTTTT.

The chain joins TRBV5-4 to TRBJ2-1; D is undetermined. The ends were cut back, 0 bases at V and 4 bases at J, with 5 bases in the middle. Germline CDR1 and CDR2: SGHNT and YYREEE (reference sequence). CDR3 length: 13 amino acids. As DNA, the CDR3 is TGTGCCAGCAGCTTGGACAGATACAATGAGCAGTTCTTC. Its translation: CASSLDRYNEQFF.

The genes are TRBV6-5 and TRBJ1-5, with D unresolved. CDR3 length: 15 residues. V dropped 2 bases and J dropped 0 bases, with 8 bases sitting between them. The germline V gene encodes CDR1 MNHEY and CDR2 SVGAGI. CDR3 DNA sequence: TGTGCCAGCAGTTACGCGGGAAATAGCAATCAGCCCCAGCATTTT. This codes for CASSYAGNSNQPQHF.